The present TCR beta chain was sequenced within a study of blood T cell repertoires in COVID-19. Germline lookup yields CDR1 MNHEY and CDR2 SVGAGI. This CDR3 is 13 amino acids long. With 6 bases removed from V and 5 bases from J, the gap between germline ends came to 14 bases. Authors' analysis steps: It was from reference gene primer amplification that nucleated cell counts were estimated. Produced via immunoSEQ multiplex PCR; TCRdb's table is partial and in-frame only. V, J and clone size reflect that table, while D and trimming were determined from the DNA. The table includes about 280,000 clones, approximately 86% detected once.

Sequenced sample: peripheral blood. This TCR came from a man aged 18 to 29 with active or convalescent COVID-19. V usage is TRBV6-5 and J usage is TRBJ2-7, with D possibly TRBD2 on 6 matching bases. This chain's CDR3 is CASSSTRVNEQYF. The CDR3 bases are TGTGCCAGCAGCTCGACTAGAGTGAACGAGCAGTACTTC.